A selection of T cell receptor beta chains follows, all from one sample in a study of T cell responses to AZD1222 COVID-19 vaccine. Assay used: immunoSEQ multiplex PCR; TCRdb lists only in-frame clones, some missing. Among about 120,000 clones listed, less than 90% were seen once. The source was peripheral blood, collected on day 0 of AZD1222 vaccination. The receptors stem from an adult in good health. Both conserved end residues are part of each CDR3. A D gene is named only where the DNA matches it firmly. A clone size is listed for some rows: how often the clone was seen (once, few, many), or a class if it is expanded.

NA	TRBV30	TRBJ2-1	NA	CAWGRWNNEQFF	TGTGCCTGGGGGAGATGGAACAATGAGCAGTTCTTC
NA	TRBV6-5	TRBJ2-7	NA	CASSSERGYEQYF	TGTGCCAGCAGCTCCGAGCGAGGTTACGAGCAGTACTTC
NA	TRBV29-1	TRBJ2-2	TRBD2	CSVEVAGVQTGELFF	TGCAGCGTTGAGGTAGCGGGAGTCCAGACCGGGGAGCTGTTTTTT
NA	TRBV20-1	TRBJ2-2	NA	CSASPHVVANTGELFF	TGCAGTGCTAGTCCCCACGTCGTTGCGAACACCGGGGAGCTGTTTTTT
few	TRBV3-1/TRBV3-2	TRBJ1-4	NA	CASSGLRDTNEKLFF	TGTGCCAGCAGTGGGCTCCGGGACACTAATGAAAAACTGTTTTTT
NA	TRBV30	TRBJ1-1	NA	CAWSVQIEAFF	TGTGCCTGGAGTGTACAGATTGAAGCTTTCTTT
once	TRBV11-2	TRBJ2-4	TRBD2	CASSFPGGTGIQYF	TGTGCCAGCAGCTTTCCGGGGGGGACCGGCATTCAGTACTTC
NA	TRBV28	TRBJ2-7	NA	CASSRAYEQYF	TGTGCCAGCTCCAGGGCCTACGAGCAGTACTTC
once	TRBV5-1	TRBJ1-1	NA	CASSLLRNTEAFF	TGCGCCAGCAGCTTGTTACGGAACACTGAAGCTTTCTTT
NA	TRBV10-3	TRBJ2-7	TRBD1	CAISPGTGGSYEQYF	TGTGCCATCAGTCCCGGGACAGGGGGCTCCTACGAGCAGTACTTC
NA	TRBV28	TRBJ2-7	NA	CASSLGRLAYEQYF	TGTGCCAGCAGTTTGGGCCGACTAGCCTACGAGCAGTACTTC
NA	TRBV6-5	TRBJ1-1	NA	CASSPPVIEAFF	TGTGCCAGCAGTCCCCCGGTGATTGAAGCTTTCTTT
NA	TRBV5-6	TRBJ2-6	NA	CASSLEASGANVLTF	TGTGCCAGCAGCTTGGAAGCCTCTGGGGCCAACGTCCTGACTTTC
NA	TRBV19	TRBJ1-2	TRBD1	CASRSDRGGGYTF	TGTGCCAGTAGATCCGACAGGGGCGGCGGCTACACCTTC
NA	TRBV2	TRBJ1-2	NA	CASSEARQVYGYTF	TGTGCCAGCAGTGAAGCGCGCCAGGTCTATGGCTACACCTTC
NA	TRBV15	TRBJ1-6	NA	CATSTAGTSPLHF	TGTGCCACCAGCACTGCCGGGACCTCACCCCTCCACTTT
once	TRBV21-1	TRBJ1-1	NA	CARPRGENTEAFF	TGTGCCAGACCCAGAGGGGAGAACACTGAAGCTTTCTTT
NA	TRBV6-1	TRBJ1-1	TRBD1	CASSEGQGVRAFF	TGTGCCAGCAGTGAAGGACAGGGTGTCAGAGCTTTCTTT
NA	TRBV27	TRBJ2-2	NA	CASSLWGASVPGELFF	TGTGCCAGCAGTTTATGGGGGGCATCGGTGCCCGGGGAGCTGTTTTTT
once	TRBV9	TRBJ1-1	TRBD1	CASSVEEGAAEAFF	TGTGCCAGCAGCGTAGAAGAGGGGGCGGCTGAAGCTTTCTTT
NA	TRBV9	TRBJ2-1	NA	CASSPPTSNHEQFF	TGTGCCAGCAGCCCCCCCACTAGTAATCATGAGCAGTTCTTC
NA	TRBV7-3	TRBJ2-2	NA	CASSSSPVGYPGELFF	TGTGCCAGCAGCTCCTCTCCCGTGGGGTATCCCGGGGAGCTGTTTTTT
NA	TRBV19	TRBJ1-4	TRBD1	CASSPLDRSNEKLFF	TGTGCCAGTAGCCCCCTGGACAGGAGCAATGAAAAACTGTTTTTT
NA	TRBV10-1	TRBJ2-2	TRBD2	CASSSLAGAGELFF	TGCGCCAGCAGTTCACTAGCGGGAGCCGGGGAGCTGTTTTTT
NA	TRBV3-1/TRBV3-2	TRBJ2-5	NA	CASSLRGAGETQYF	TGTGCCAGCAGCCTACGGGGGGCGGGGGAGACCCAGTACTTC
few	TRBV9	TRBJ2-7	TRBD2	CASSAGRAPEQYF	TGTGCCAGCAGCGCCGGGAGGGCGCCAGAGCAGTACTTC
NA	TRBV6-4	TRBJ2-1	NA	CASSDPVRSEENGNNEQFF	TGTGCCAGCAGTGACCCAGTAAGGTCGGAAGAAAATGGGAACAATGAGCAGTTCTTC
NA	TRBV5-1	TRBJ2-7	NA	CASSLGRGGSYEQYF	TGCGCCAGCAGCCTTGGGAGGGGGGGCTCCTACGAGCAGTACTTC
NA	TRBV7-8	TRBJ2-7	NA	CASSQLVTRVGSYEQYF	TGTGCCAGCAGTCAACTAGTCACACGGGTCGGTTCCTACGAGCAGTACTTC
NA	TRBV19	TRBJ2-3	NA	CASLERQPSTDTQYF	TGTGCCAGTCTTGAGCGGCAGCCATCCACAGATACGCAGTATTTT
NA	TRBV29-1	TRBJ1-2	TRBD1	CSVLTGGRSYGYTF	TGCAGCGTTTTGACAGGGGGCAGGAGCTATGGCTACACCTTC
NA	TRBV28	TRBJ1-3	NA	CASSPTFRGNTIYF	TGTGCCAGCAGCCCAACTTTCAGGGGAAACACCATATATTTT
NA	TRBV3-1/TRBV3-2	TRBJ1-2	NA	CASSQVSRGVGIYGYTF	TGTGCCAGCAGCCAAGTTTCACGGGGAGTAGGAATCTATGGCTACACCTTC
NA	TRBV5-6	TRBJ2-1	NA	CASSLRRFSYNEQFF	TGTGCCAGCAGCCTACGGAGGTTCTCCTACAATGAGCAGTTCTTC
NA	TRBV19	TRBJ1-5	NA	CASSIERGTQPQHF	TGTGCCAGTAGTATAGAGAGGGGGACTCAGCCCCAGCATTTT
once	TRBV18	TRBJ1-1	TRBD1	CASSPQGQGAEAFF	TGTGCCAGCTCGCCTCAGGGACAGGGCGCTGAAGCTTTCTTT
NA	TRBV28	TRBJ2-5	TRBD1	CASSLRQGVGETQYF	TGTGCCAGCAGTTTACGGCAGGGGGTAGGAGAGACCCAGTACTTC
NA	TRBV5-1	TRBJ2-7	TRBD2	CASSPPWTSGAYEQYF	TGCGCCAGCAGCCCGCCATGGACTAGCGGAGCCTACGAGCAGTACTTC
NA	TRBV28	TRBJ2-3	NA	CASSLDSTDTQYF	TGTGCCAGCAGTTTGGATAGCACAGATACGCAGTATTTT
NA	TRBV6-5	TRBJ1-3	NA	CASSYSGSLSGNTIYF	TGTGCCAGCAGTTACTCGGGCTCCCTCTCTGGAAACACCATATATTTT
NA	TRBV9	TRBJ2-2	NA	CASSPRVGVGTGELFF	TGTGCCAGCAGCCCCCGGGTGGGGGTTGGCACCGGGGAGCTGTTTTTT
NA	TRBV4-1	TRBJ1-2	TRBD1	CASSHPGQWKGYTF	TGCGCCAGCAGCCACCCGGGACAGTGGAAGGGCTACACCTTC
once	TRBV6-1	TRBJ1-5	NA	CASSEGVTQPQHF	TGTGCCAGCAGTGAGGGGGTCACTCAGCCCCAGCATTTT
NA	TRBV19	TRBJ1-2	NA	CASSMQDYGYTF	TGTGCCAGTAGTATGCAGGACTATGGCTACACCTTC
NA	TRBV28	TRBJ2-7	NA	CASSLHGTFNYEQYF	TGTGCCAGCAGTTTACACGGGACTTTCAACTACGAGCAGTACTTC
NA	TRBV6-2/TRBV6-3	TRBJ2-5	NA	CASSYGALYQETQYF	TGTGCCAGCAGTTACGGGGCGCTGTACCAAGAGACCCAGTACTTC
NA	TRBV11-1	TRBJ1-1	NA	CASSSGRGTKAFF	TGTGCCAGCAGCTCCGGACGGGGCACAAAAGCTTTCTTT
NA	TRBV3-1/TRBV3-2	TRBJ1-2	NA	CASSQKAEGWLPYGYTF	TGTGCCAGCAGCCAAAAGGCGGAGGGGTGGCTCCCCTATGGCTACACCTTC
NA	TRBV19	TRBJ1-3	TRBD1	CATQGVARTIYF	TGTGCCACCCAGGGGGTGGCGAGAACCATATATTTT
NA	TRBV15	TRBJ2-1	TRBD2	CATSRGSSGRLDEQFF	TGTGCCACCAGCAGAGGCTCTAGCGGCCGGCTAGATGAGCAGTTCTTC